This TCR beta chain was found in a study of T cells in women clearing cervical HPV infection. As regards this clone: The read stops 3 residues short of the end of the CDR3; the missing end is completed from the germline J gene.

The assay was immunoSEQ multiplex PCR, and TCRdb's table has in-frame clones only and misses some. Its clone listing holds fewer than 30,000 clones. The CDR3 covers 13 residues. The germline gives CDR1 MNHEY, CDR2 SVGEGT. This TCR was recovered from a woman between 18 and 69 years old with a cervical HPV16 infection that either progressed to CIN3+ or cleared (not recorded which). Sequencing was done on a sample of blood buffy coat. The chain joins TRBV6-2 or TRBV6-3 to TRBJ1-2, with D possibly matching TRBD1 (5 bases). The CDR3 region is CASSYQGFYDYTF. The DNA read from the CDR3 is TGTGCCAGCAGTTACCAGGGCTTTTACGAC.